This T cell receptor (beta chain) was identified in a study of T cells after posttransplantation cyclophosphamide. Trimming removed 2 bases at V and 4 bases at J, with 15 bases between. Looked up from germline, CDR1 is SGHRS and CDR2 is YFSETQ. The CDR3 has 16 residues. Findings and caveats of the study: Recipient CMV seropositivity and CMV reactivation strongly tracked TRB clonality. Skin or GI-infiltrating T cells shared few TRB sequences with blood. Later blood repertoires were often dominated by clones from the donor CD8+ memory compartment.

As concerns this clone: The antigen remains undetermined.

Produced via immunoSEQ multiplex PCR; TCRdb's table is partial and in-frame only. The sample consists of just over 65,000 clones, 93% of them appearing once. The TCR was taken from a woman in her twenties or thirties in good health and a related stem cell transplant donor. V gene TRBV5-1 combines with J gene TRBJ2-2; D gene unclear. The specimen was PBMCs. The CDR3, as DNA: TGCGCCAGCAGCTTATCACCGGGCCTAGGCACCGGGGAGCTGTTTTTT. Translation: CASSLSPGLGTGELFF.